The text below deals with one TCR beta chain. Its matching antigen is unknown. The data derive from a study of shared clonotypes between healthy human individuals. Study-wide background: CD8 memory received one plate per donor, CD8 naive two, CD4 memory three and CD4 naive three.

In replicate PCRs of sorted subsets, roughly 200 ng DNA, approximately 32,000 T cell genomes, was used. Libraries were prepared by immunoSEQ multiplex PCR; TCRdb keeps only in-frame clonotypes and omits some of them. This sample yields 2 million to 2.5 million clones, of which more than 85% are seen a single time; under 0.45% belongs to the top ten. Study results and limitations: Approximately 5.1% was the fraction of naive CD4 clonotypes found shared across several donors.

Nashville, Tennessee was home to all donors, each a Caucasian adult. The CDR3 totals 15 residues. Germline V lookup: CDR1 SGHAT, CDR2 FQNNGV. Trimming shortened V by 4 bases and J by 6 bases, and 16 bases separated the two germline ends. This receptor was identified in a man younger than 30 in good health. Some clones in this sample may be carry-over from other donors' samples. The sequenced sample consisted of naive CD4+ T cells from PBMCs. Subset described: CD45RA+ positively selected. V and J are TRBV11-2 and TRBJ2-1; TRBD2 might be the D (7 bases). The CDR3: CASSSIRGAINEQFF. CDR3 nucleotides: TGTGCCAGCAGCTCCATTCGGGGGGCCATCAATGAGCAGTTCTTC.